Shown below are 13 T cell receptor beta chains from a single sample sequenced in a study of blood T cell repertoires in COVID-19 (TCRdb year 2020). The library was made by the immunoSEQ multiplex PCR assay. Here the immuneACCESS table is served through TCRdb, limited to in-frame sequences with V and J called. Missing clones are a known gap in these copies; in checked studies unresolved V genes cover under half, and the rest lacks a known reason. Present in this sample are about 130,000 clones, around 83% of which were seen just once. The top ten clonotypes cover 3% of the sample. Source material: peripheral blood. Receptors were obtained from a woman aged 80 or over with acute or convalescent COVID-19.

The chain uses TRBV7-2 and TRBJ2-5, with D tentatively TRBD1 (8 bases). The CDR3 is 15 residues long. Trimming removed 5 bases at V and 4 bases at J, with 17 bases between. Germline CDR1 and CDR2: SGHTA and FQGNSA. The CDR3 nucleotides are TGTGCCAGCAGCACCCGGACAGGGAGGGGAGAGACCCAGTACTTC. As protein: CASSTRTGRGETQYF.

V and J are TRBV18 and TRBJ2-2; 10 nucleotides agree with TRBD1. V lost 2 bases, J lost 5 bases, and 11 bases stayed unmatched. The CDR3 is 18 residues long. Per the germline V gene, CDR1 is KGHSH and CDR2 is LQKENI. CDR3 sequence reads: CASSPKGTGTGVTGELFF. The DNA for the CDR3 is TGTGCCAGCTCACCAAAGGGGACCGGGACAGGGGTTACCGGGGAGCTGTTTTTT.

This clone was counted once. The chain combines TRBV5-1 with TRBJ1-6; D remains unclear. Between the trimmed V and J ends, which lost 0 bases and 13 bases, there was a span of 11 bases. The CDR3 is made up of 13 amino acids. The germline CDR1 and CDR2 sequences are SGHRS and YFSETQ. The CDR3 DNA is TGCGCCAGCAGCTTGGAACTGCGATCCCCCCTCCACTTT. It is translated as CASSLELRSPLHF.

This sequence joins TRBV7-2 and TRBJ1-5, with 8 positions matching TRBD1. The CDR3 totals 14 residues. Trimming at V came to 3 bases and at J to 7 bases, leaving 5 bases not matched to a gene. Germline CDR1 and CDR2: SGHTA and FQGNSA. CDR3 nucleotides: TGTGCCAGCAGCTTCACAGGGGGTGGGCAGCCCCAGCATTTT. Protein product: CASSFTGGGQPQHF.

This sequence joins TRBV10-3 and TRBJ1-1; a weak D match, TRBD1 (5 bases). Germline values: CDR1 ENHRY, CDR2 SYGVKD. The CDR3 extends over 17 amino acids. V was cut by 0 bases and J by 1 base, with 15 bases left in between. The CDR3 DNA follows: TGTGCCATCAGTGAGTCCATTTTCCAGGGATCGAACACTGAAGCTTTCTTT. Translated, it gives CAISESIFQGSNTEAFF.

The rearrangement joins TRBV7-8 to TRBJ1-2; TRBD1 aligns across 9 bases. CDR1 is SGHVS and CDR2 is FQNEAQ in the germline V gene. The CDR3 loop spans 21 amino acids. V was clipped by 2 bases and J by 3 bases; unmatched bases: 22. DNA of the CDR3: TGTGCCAGCAGCTTAAAGGGGTTCGGTTGGACAGGGGCATTCCGCGACTATGGCTACACCTTC. As protein: CASSLKGFGWTGAFRDYGYTF.

The chain recombines TRBV12-5 with TRBJ1-3, with 8 bases that match TRBD1. Germline values: CDR1 LGHNT, CDR2 FRNRAP. V shed 7 bases, J shed 2 bases, and the junction held 4 bases outside the gene matches. The CDR3 covers 14 residues. The CDR3 sequence: CASAMTGAGNTIYF. The DNA of the CDR3 is TGTGCTAGTGCTATGACAGGGGCTGGAAACACCATATATTTT. The whole variable domain, remainder taken from reference TRBV12-5 and TRBJ1-3, is DARVTQTPRHKVTEMGQEVTMRCQPILGHNTVFWYRQTMMQGLELLAYFRNRAPLDDSGMPKDRFSAEMPDATLATLKIQPSEPRDSAVYFCASAMTGAGNTIYFGEGSWLTVV.

The chain recombines TRBV18 with TRBJ2-7; TRBD2 matches at 11 bases. Germline lookup yields CDR1 KGHSH and CDR2 LQKENI. V shed 0 bases, J shed 3 bases, and the junction held 4 bases outside the gene matches. There are 16 residues in the CDR3. This chain's CDR3 is CASSPPPSGGLYEQYF. CDR3 coding DNA: TGTGCCAGCTCACCACCGCCTAGCGGGGGGCTCTACGAGCAGTACTTC.

The table lists this clone with a count of one. This chain connects TRBV2 to TRBJ1-5; TRBD1 aligns across 8 bases. The V and J ends lost 6 bases and 5 bases, in that order; junction bases with no gene match: 3. The germline V gene encodes CDR1 SNHLY and CDR2 FYNNEI. The CDR3 runs to 13 residues. The CDR3 reads CASRDREDQPQHF. CDR3 in DNA: TGTGCCAGCAGGGACAGGGAGGATCAGCCCCAGCATTTT.

This chain uses TRBV6-1 with TRBJ1-5; D is possibly TRBD1 (5 bases). The CDR3 has 16 residues. The germline V and J ends were trimmed by 0 bases and 7 bases, with 16 bases remaining between them. Germline V gives CDR1 MNHNS, CDR2 SASEGT. The CDR3, as DNA: TGTGCCAGCAGTGAAGCGCGGAGGGGCGCAAGGCAGCCCCAGCATTTT. It codes for CASSEARRGARQPQHF.

The chain has TRBV13 and TRBJ1-6; 7 bases agree with TRBD1. The CDR3 consists of 13 residues. From germline, CDR1 is PRHDT and CDR2 FYEKMQ (reference sequence). The ends lost 5 bases at V and 6 bases at J; junction bases unmatched: 1. The CDR3 sequence: CASSRQGNSPLHF. CDR3 in DNA: TGTGCCAGCAGCCGACAGGGTAATTCACCCCTCCACTTT.

This chain connects TRBV5-4 to TRBJ1-1; 11 bases agree with TRBD1. Germline-derived CDR1 and CDR2 are SGHNT and YYREEE (reference sequence). The J segment lost 7 bases and the V segment lost 4 bases, leaving 9 bases of the junction unmatched. This CDR3 has 15 amino acids. CDR3: CASSPPGQGVGEAFF. CDR3 sequence (DNA): TGTGCCAGCAGCCCTCCGGGACAGGGGGTTGGTGAAGCTTTCTTT. The full variable domain, with the rest looked up from reference TRBV5-4 and TRBJ1-1, is ETGVTQSPTHLIKTRGQQVTLRCSSQSGHNTVSWYQQALGQGPQFIFQYYREEENGRGNFPPRFSGLQFPNYSSELNVNALELDDSALYLCASSPPGQGVGEAFFGQGTRLTVV.

V usage is TRBV6-1 and J usage is TRBJ1-4; D remains ambiguous. CDR1 MNHNS and CDR2 SASEGT come from the germline V gene. V lost 1 base and J lost 8, with 8 bases in between. CDR3 length: 13 amino acids. CDR3 sequence: CASSEDRREKLFF. The CDR3 bases are TGTGCCAGCAGTGAAGACCGGAGAGAAAAACTGTTTTTT.